This T cell receptor (beta chain) was observed in a study of T-cell memory formation after mild COVID-19. The study, taken as a whole, reports: There was a balanced CD4/CD8 profile in clones contracting day 15 to 85, and later expanders leaned CD4+.

TCRdb used MiXCR to reprocess the 5' RACE reads, holding one entry per CDR3 protein. The table includes hundreds of thousands of distinct CDR3 sequences, 20% to 25% detected once. CDR3 length: 16 amino acids. V shed 5 bases and J 5 bases; nucleotides not matched to a gene: 12. The V gene's germline CDR1 is SEHNR and CDR2 FQNEAQ (reference sequence). This clonotype has more than one count but fewer than ten. Its matching antigen is unknown. Sample: PBMCs or a T cell subset sorted from them (not recorded which). The TCR comes from a man aged 18 to 30 who had mild COVID-19 (a few samples of this study predate the infection). Cell type and time point are not known. The chain recombines TRBV7-9 with TRBJ2-5; TRBD1 aligns across 9 bases. The CDR3: CASSAKAGTGNETQYF. The DNA for the CDR3 is TGTGCCAGCAGCGCCAAAGCCGGGACAGGGAACGAGACCCAGTACTTC.